Listed below are T cell receptor beta chains from one sample, sequenced in a study of regulatory T cells in long-lasting Graves disease. Using its own MiXCR run on the multiplex PCR reads, TCRdb lists one record per CDR3 protein. Here the sample spans 350,000 to 450,000 distinct CDR3 sequences, less than 25% being singletons. The sample here was peripheral blood mononuclear cells (PBMCs), taken when the disease was refractory, from a patient treated with antithyroid drugs. The source of these receptors is a female donor with Graves disease. Each CDR3 is given with its conserved first and last residue. The D gene is left open where the match is weak. The listing skips clone size in some rows; elsewhere it reads once, few, many or a size class.

D	J	size	V	CDR3	DNA
NA	TRBJ2-2	NA	TRBV4-3	CASSQDLSLSGELFF	TGCGCCAGCAGCCAAGATTTGAGCCTCTCCGGGGAGCTGTTTTTT
NA	TRBJ1-1	many	TRBV7-3	CASSYRGGMNTEAFF	TGTGCCAGCAGCTACCGAGGCGGCATGAACACTGAAGCTTTCTTT
TRBD1	TRBJ1-2	many	TRBV5-1	CASSPIGGTATSNYGYTF	TGCGCCAGCAGCCCCATCGGCGGGACAGCTACTTCTAACTATGGCTACACCTTC
NA	TRBJ1-2	NA	TRBV3-1	CASSQDLGHYGYTF	TGTGCCAGCAGCCAAGATTTGGGACACTATGGCTACACCTTC
TRBD1	TRBJ2-2	NA	TRBV6-1	CASSTGQDTGELFF	TGTGCCAGCAGCACCGGACAGGACACCGGGGAGCTGTTTTTT
NA	TRBJ1-1	many	TRBV11-1	CASSLRVRANTEAFF	TGTGCCAGCAGCTTACGGGTCAGGGCGAACACTGAAGCTTTCTTT
NA	TRBJ2-7	many	TRBV11-2	CASSFKLFYEQYF	TGTGCCAGCAGCTTTAAACTTTTCTACGAGCAGTACTTC
NA	TRBJ1-5	NA	TRBV28	CASSLVGSGNQPQHF	TGTGCCAGCAGTTTAGTAGGCTCGGGCAATCAGCCCCAGCATTTT
TRBD2	TRBJ2-7	NA	TRBV20-1	CSAVREVPGEQYF	TGCAGTGCTGTTCGGGAGGTACCGGGCGAGCAGTACTTC
NA	TRBJ2-5	many	TRBV7-2	CASRVGTGTPLETQYF	TGTGCCAGCAGAGTAGGAACCGGGACACCCTTAGAGACCCAGTACTTC
TRBD1	TRBJ1-2	many	TRBV24-1	CATSDWDREYGYTF	TGTGCCACCAGTGATTGGGACAGGGAATATGGCTACACCTTC
NA	TRBJ2-1	NA	TRBV25-1	CASGPTGRADEQFF	TGTGCCAGCGGCCCCACAGGGAGGGCGGATGAGCAGTTCTTC
NA	TRBJ2-1	NA	TRBV7-2	CASALQGPPYNEQFF	TGTGCCAGCGCCTTACAGGGACCCCCCTACAATGAGCAGTTCTTC
NA	TRBJ2-3	NA	TRBV7-2	CASSLVTGIVDTQYF	TGTGCCAGCAGCTTAGTAACAGGGATCGTCGATACGCAGTATTTT
NA	TRBJ2-2	NA	TRBV7-3	CASSSGKVGGTGELFF	TGTGCCAGCAGCTCAGGAAAAGTCGGAGGGACCGGGGAGCTGTTTTTT
TRBD1	TRBJ2-7	NA	TRBV7-3	CASSRRQGKSYEQYF	TGTGCCAGCAGCCGGAGACAGGGGAAGTCCTACGAGCAGTACTTC
TRBD1	TRBJ2-7	many	TRBV7-6	CASSPGQVNPNEQYF	TGTGCCAGCAGCCCGGGACAGGTGAATCCTAACGAGCAGTACTTC
NA	TRBJ1-4	few	TRBV10-3	CAISKGGSDEKLFF	TGTGCCATCTCGAAGGGGGGATCAGATGAAAAACTGTTTTTT
TRBD2	TRBJ2-2	few	TRBV9	CASSVVPGGPSGELFF	TGTGCCAGCAGCGTAGTACCGGGAGGGCCATCCGGGGAGCTGTTTTTT
NA	TRBJ2-6	NA	TRBV7-2	CASSDFFKRPGANVLTF	TGTGCCAGCAGCGATTTTTTTAAACGGCCTGGGGCCAACGTCCTGACTTTC